This T cell receptor (beta chain) was retrieved from a study of cytotoxic CD8 clonotypes in ibrutinib-treated CLL. Sequencing was performed with immunoSEQ multiplex PCR; in TCRdb, only in-frame clones are kept and a portion is missing. The sample lists some 150,000 clones, over 60% occurring once. V was clipped by 5 bases and J by 3 bases, with 16 bases between them. CDR3 length: 15 amino acids. From germline, CDR1 is SGHAT and CDR2 FQNNGV. This TCR was recovered from a human donor with chronic lymphocytic leukemia. The source material was PBMCs, sampled after 12 months of ibrutinib treatment. The gene calls are TRBV11-2 and TRBJ2-5; D is perhaps TRBD1 (6 bases). The CDR3 DNA reads as TGTGCCAGCAGCCGAAGGGATCAGGGGAAAGAGACCCAGTACTTC. Protein: CASSRRDQGKETQYF. The complete variable domain, with remaining parts taken from reference TRBV11-2 and TRBJ2-5, reads EAGVAQSPRYKIIEKRQSVAFWCNPISGHATLYWYQQILGQGPKLLIQFQNNGVVDDSQLPKDRFSAERLKGVDSTLKIQPAKLEDSAVYLCASSRRDQGKETQYFGPGTRLLVL.